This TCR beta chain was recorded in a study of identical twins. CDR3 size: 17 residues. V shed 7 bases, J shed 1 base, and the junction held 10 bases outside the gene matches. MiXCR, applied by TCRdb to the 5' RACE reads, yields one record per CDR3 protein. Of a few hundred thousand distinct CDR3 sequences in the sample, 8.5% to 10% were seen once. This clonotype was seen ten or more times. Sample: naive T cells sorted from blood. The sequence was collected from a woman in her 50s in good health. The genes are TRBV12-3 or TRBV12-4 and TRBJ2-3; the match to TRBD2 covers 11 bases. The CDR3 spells CASNRGLAGGGTDTQYF. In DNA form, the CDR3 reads TGTGCCAGCAACAGGGGTCTAGCGGGAGGTGGCACAGATACGCAGTATTTT.